This T cell receptor beta chain was documented in a study of OX40 agonist ivuxolimab in advanced cancers. Overall study: While on treatment, patients had intravenous ivuxolimab at 0.01 to 10 mg/kg every 2 weeks. Study results and caveats: Relative to CD4+, CD8+ T cells held more expanded clones on average.

In regard to this clone: Its target is unknown.

This CDR3 has 14 amino acids. Germline loops: CDR1 KGHSH, CDR2 LQKENI. V lost 0 bases to trimming and J lost 3 bases, with 9 bases between them. Assay used: immunoSEQ multiplex PCR; TCRdb lists only in-frame clones, some missing. The table shows 95,000 or so clones, with over 75% occurring only once. The material sequenced was CD4+ or CD8+ T cells sorted from blood, taken in a trial of the OX40 agonist ivuxolimab. The source is an adult with an advanced solid tumor such as melanoma, head and neck, liver or kidney cancer. The V call is TRBV18, the J call TRBJ2-7, with D uncertain. CDR3 sequence (DNA): TGTGCCAGCTCACCACCGCTGAGGATCTACGAGCAGTACTTC. Protein product: CASSPPLRIYEQYF.